These 15 T cell receptor beta chains came from one sample sequenced in a study of blood T cell repertoires in COVID-19 (dated by TCRdb to about 2020). The library was obtained by the immunoSEQ multiplex PCR assay. TCRdb carries this immuneACCESS record with in-frame sequences only. Its versions omit some clonotypes, under half of them owing to an unresolved V gene in the studies checked, with the rest unexplained. For this sample the table gives fewer than 110,000 clones, of which around 84% were detected only once. The ten largest account for 9.5% to 15% of the sample. Sequencing used peripheral blood. These receptors were collected from a human donor in a cohort sampled during active COVID-19.

The chain combines TRBV15 with TRBJ1-2, with D unclear. The germline V and J ends were trimmed by 0 bases and 8 bases, with 13 bases remaining between them. The CDR3 is 14 amino acids. Looked up from germline, CDR1 is LNHNV and CDR2 is YYDKDF (reference sequence). CDR3 region: CATSRDPVGEGYTF. Here the CDR3 DNA reads TGTGCCACCAGCAGAGATCCGGTCGGGGAAGGCTACACCTTC.

In its sample, this clone was seen once. This chain joins TRBV5-4 and TRBJ2-2; 8 bases map to TRBD1. Unmatched junction bases numbered 5, after V lost 0 bases and J lost 4 bases. Per the germline V gene, CDR1 is SGHNT and CDR2 is YYREEE (reference sequence). CDR3 length: 16 residues. The CDR3: CASSLGQGARTGELFF. The CDR3 DNA reads TGTGCCAGCAGCTTGGGTCAGGGGGCGCGCACCGGGGAGCTGTTTTTT.

This rearrangement joins TRBV19 to TRBJ1-4; D not resolved. Germline V lookup: CDR1 LNHDA, CDR2 SQIVND (reference sequence). This CDR3 has 12 amino acids. The V and J ends lost 7 bases and 4 bases respectively, with 7 bases between them. The CDR3 DNA follows: TGTGCCAGTATGAGCTATAATGAAAAACTGTTTTTT. Amino acids: CASMSYNEKLFF.

This rearrangement joins TRBV7-8 to TRBJ2-1; 12 nucleotides align to TRBD2. The CDR3 loop spans 23 amino acids. V dropped 5 bases and J dropped 4; count of bases not matched to a gene: 27. CDR1 and CDR2 from the germline V gene are SGHVS and FQNEAQ. Here the CDR3 DNA reads TGTGCCAGCAGCCCATACTCCCCCCGTTTGTTCCCGAGACTAGCGGGGGTGTACAATGAGCAGTTCTTC. It encodes CASSPYSPRLFPRLAGVYNEQFF. The entire variable domain, with the rest obtained from reference TRBV7-8 and TRBJ2-1, is as follows: GAGVSQSPRYKVAKRGQDVALRCDPISGHVSLFWYQQALGQGPEFLTYFQNEAQLDKSGLPSDRFFAERPEGSVSTLKIQRTQQEDSAVYLCASSPYSPRLFPRLAGVYNEQFFGPGTRLTVL.

The chain joins TRBV14 to TRBJ2-3; 10 nucleotides agree with TRBD2. The V segment lost 3 bases and the J segment 2 bases; nucleotides outside the gene matches: 5. CDR1 is SGHDN, CDR2 FVKESK, per germline. This CDR3 has 16 residues. Here the CDR3 reads CASSHTLAGVTDTQYF. The CDR3 nucleotides read TGTGCCAGCAGCCATACTCTAGCGGGGGTCACAGATACGCAGTATTTT.

The chain couples TRBV4-1 to TRBJ1-2, with a possible D match to TRBD1 (6 bases). V was shortened by 4 bases and J by 5 bases, with 20 bases between the two germline ends. Germline V gives CDR1 MGHRA, CDR2 YSYEKL. This CDR3 has 16 amino acids. CDR3 region: CASSPDGGQGGYGYTF. The CDR3 nucleotides read TGCGCCAGCAGCCCCGACGGGGGGCAGGGCGGTTATGGCTACACCTTC.

The chain is built from TRBV9 and TRBJ2-1; 8 bases map to TRBD1. V was clipped by 0 bases and J by 9 bases; unmatched bases: 5. Germline CDR1 is SGDLS and CDR2 is YYNGEE. The CDR3 is 14 amino acids. The CDR3, as DNA: TGTGCCAGCAGCGTAGCTAACAGGGGGGTTGAGCAGTTCTTC. Translation gives CASSVANRGVEQFF.

The chain is built from TRBV29-1 and TRBJ2-5; TRBD2 might be the D (5 bases). Trimming cost V 2 bases and J 5 bases, with 12 bases left between them. Germline V gene lookup returns CDR1 SQVTM and CDR2 ANQGSEA. There are 13 residues in the CDR3. DNA for the CDR3: TGCAGCGTTGAACTAGCATCGGGCGAGACCCAGTACTTC. Its protein is CSVELASGETQYF.

The chain links TRBV11-3 to TRBJ2-5; D is possibly TRBD2 (6 bases). Germline V CDR1 and CDR2: SGHNT, YENEEA. Trimming left V 5 bases short and J 2 bases short, with 9 bases between. This CDR3 has 13 amino acids. The CDR3 DNA follows: TGTGCCAGCAGCCTTCGGGGGCAAGAGACCCAGTACTTC. It specifies CASSLRGQETQYF.

The J gene is TRBJ1-1, the V gene TRBV5-1; D perhaps matches TRBD1 (6 bases). CDR3 size: 16 residues. Germline CDR1 is SGHRS and CDR2 is YFSETQ. V lost 2 bases to trimming and J lost 2 bases, with 16 bases between them. The CDR3 nucleotides read TGCGCCAGCAGCTTTGGCTTTGGACAGTTAAACACTGAAGCTTTCTTT. It is translated as CASSFGFGQLNTEAFF.

The rearrangement links TRBV24-1 to TRBJ1-5; 12 positions agree with TRBD1. J lost 1 base, V lost 4 bases, and 7 bases had no gene match. CDR3 size: 18 residues. CDR1 and CDR2 (germline): KGHDR, SFDVKD. CDR3 DNA: TGTGCCACCAGTGACCCGGGACAGGGGGCGCGGAGCAATCAGCCCCAGCATTTT. Its translation is CATSDPGQGARSNQPQHF.

V usage is TRBV29-1 and J usage is TRBJ2-5; 8 positions match TRBD1. The CDR3 runs 12 residues. V lost 5 bases to trimming and J lost 5 bases; unmatched junction nucleotides: 4. The germline V gene has CDR1 SQVTM and CDR2 ANQGSEA. The CDR3 DNA sequence: TGCAGCGTTCTCACAGGGGGTGAGACCCAGTACTTC. Protein product: CSVLTGGETQYF.

The V call is TRBV5-1, the J call TRBJ2-2, with a weak D call TRBD1 (6 bases). Germline V gene lookup returns CDR1 SGHRS and CDR2 YFSETQ. The ends were cut back, 2 bases at V and 0 bases at J, with 8 bases in the middle. The CDR3 covers 15 residues. CDR3 amino acids: CASSLGGSNTGELFF. DNA for the CDR3: TGCGCCAGCAGCTTAGGGGGATCGAACACCGGGGAGCTGTTTTTT.

The chain recombines TRBV10-3 with TRBJ2-1; the D gene is possibly TRBD2 (6 bases). Germline-derived CDR1 and CDR2 are ENHRY and SYGVKD. Deletions cut 3 bases from V and 7 bases from J, with 16 bases between. This CDR3 has 15 residues. As DNA, the CDR3 is TGTGCCATCAGTGATGCAGGCAGGGCGGGGAATGAGCAGTTCTTC. Translation gives CAISDAGRAGNEQFF.

The chain recombines TRBV11-2 with TRBJ2-1, with 7 bases fitting TRBD2. Trimming at V came to 4 bases and at J to 4 bases, leaving 7 bases not matched to a gene. The CDR3 length is 15 residues. Germline CDR1 and CDR2: SGHAT and FQNNGV. Here the CDR3 reads CASSSGGGPYNEQFF. The CDR3 nucleotides are TGTGCCAGCAGCTCGGGCGGGGGACCTTACAATGAGCAGTTCTTC. Drawing the rest from reference TRBV11-2 and TRBJ2-1, the complete variable domain is EAGVAQSPRYKIIEKRQSVAFWCNPISGHATLYWYQQILGQGPKLLIQFQNNGVVDDSQLPKDRFSAERLKGVDSTLKIQPAKLEDSAVYLCASSSGGGPYNEQFFGPGTRLTVL.